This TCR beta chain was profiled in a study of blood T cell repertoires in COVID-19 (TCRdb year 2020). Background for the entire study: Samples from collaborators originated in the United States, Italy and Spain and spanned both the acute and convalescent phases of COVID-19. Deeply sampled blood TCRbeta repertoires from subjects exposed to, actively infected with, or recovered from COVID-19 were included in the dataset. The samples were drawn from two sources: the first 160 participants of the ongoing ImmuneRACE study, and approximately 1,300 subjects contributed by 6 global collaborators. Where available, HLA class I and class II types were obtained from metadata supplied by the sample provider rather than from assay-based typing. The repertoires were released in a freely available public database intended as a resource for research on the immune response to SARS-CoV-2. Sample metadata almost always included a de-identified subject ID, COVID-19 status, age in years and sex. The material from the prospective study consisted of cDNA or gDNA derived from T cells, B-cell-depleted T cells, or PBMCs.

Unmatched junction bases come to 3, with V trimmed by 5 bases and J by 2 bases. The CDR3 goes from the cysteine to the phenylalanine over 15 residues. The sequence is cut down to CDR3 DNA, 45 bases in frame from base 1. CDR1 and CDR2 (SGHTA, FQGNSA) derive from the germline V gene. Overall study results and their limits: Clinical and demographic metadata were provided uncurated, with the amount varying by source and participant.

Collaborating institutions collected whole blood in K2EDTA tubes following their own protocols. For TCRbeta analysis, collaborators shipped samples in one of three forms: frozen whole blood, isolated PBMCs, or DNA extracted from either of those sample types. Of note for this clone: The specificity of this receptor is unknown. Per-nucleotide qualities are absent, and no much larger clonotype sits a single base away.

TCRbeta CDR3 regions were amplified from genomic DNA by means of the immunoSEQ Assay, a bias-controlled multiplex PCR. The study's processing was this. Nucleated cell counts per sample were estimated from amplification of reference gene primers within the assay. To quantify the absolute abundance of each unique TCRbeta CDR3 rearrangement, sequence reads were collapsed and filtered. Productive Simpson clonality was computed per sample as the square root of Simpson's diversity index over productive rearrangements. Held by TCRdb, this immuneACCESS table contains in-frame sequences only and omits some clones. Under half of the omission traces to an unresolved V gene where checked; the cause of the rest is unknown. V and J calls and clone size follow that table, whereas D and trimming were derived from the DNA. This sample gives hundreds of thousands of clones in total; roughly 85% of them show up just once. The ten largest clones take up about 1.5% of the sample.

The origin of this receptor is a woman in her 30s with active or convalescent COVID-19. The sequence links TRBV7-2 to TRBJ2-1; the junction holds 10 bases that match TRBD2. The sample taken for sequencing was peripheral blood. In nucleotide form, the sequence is TGTGCCAGCAGCCCTACTAGCGGGGCCTACAATGAGCAGTTCTTC. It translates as CASSPTSGAYNEQFF. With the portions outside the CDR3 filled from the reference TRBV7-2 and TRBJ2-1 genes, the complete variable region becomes GAGVSQSPSNKVTEKGKDVELRCDPISGHTALYWYRQSLGQGLEFLIYFQGNSAPDKSGLPSDRFSAERTGGSVSTLTIQRTQQEDSAVYLCASSPTSGAYNEQFFGPGTRLTVL.